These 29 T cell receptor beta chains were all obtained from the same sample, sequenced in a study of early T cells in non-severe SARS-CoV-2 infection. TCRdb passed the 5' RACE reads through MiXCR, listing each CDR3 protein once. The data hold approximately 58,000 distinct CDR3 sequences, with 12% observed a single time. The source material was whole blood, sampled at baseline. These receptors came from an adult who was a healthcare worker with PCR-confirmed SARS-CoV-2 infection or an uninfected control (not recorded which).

The CDR3 sequence is CASSPWTGDSPLHF. CDR3 nucleotides: TGTGCCAGCAGCCCTTGGACAGGGGATTCACCCCTCCACTTT. The rearrangement joins TRBV9 to TRBJ1-6; 9 bases align to TRBD1. The CDR3 covers 14 residues. Germline lookup yields CDR1 SGDLS and CDR2 YYNGEE. V shed 4 bases, J shed 8 bases, and the junction held 4 bases outside the gene matches.

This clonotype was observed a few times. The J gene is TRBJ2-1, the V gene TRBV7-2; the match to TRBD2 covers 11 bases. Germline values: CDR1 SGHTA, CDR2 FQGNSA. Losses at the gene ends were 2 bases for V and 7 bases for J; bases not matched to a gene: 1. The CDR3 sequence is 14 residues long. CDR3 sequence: CASSLPSGRNEQFF. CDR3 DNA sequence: TGTGCCAGCAGCTTACCTAGCGGGAGGAATGAGCAGTTCTTC.

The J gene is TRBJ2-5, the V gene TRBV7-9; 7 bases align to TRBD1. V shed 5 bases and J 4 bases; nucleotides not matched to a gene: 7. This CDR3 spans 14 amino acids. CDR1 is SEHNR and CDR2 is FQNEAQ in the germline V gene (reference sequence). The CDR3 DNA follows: TGTGCCAGCAGCGTCGGGACAGTAGGAGAGACCCAGTACTTC. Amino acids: CASSVGTVGETQYF. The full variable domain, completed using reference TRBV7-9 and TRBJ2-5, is DTGVSQNPRHKITKRGQNVTFRCDPISEHNRLYWYRQTLGQGPEFLTYFQNEAQLEKSRLLSDRFSAERPKGSFSTLEIQRTEQGDSAMYLCASSVGTVGETQYFGPGTRLLVL.

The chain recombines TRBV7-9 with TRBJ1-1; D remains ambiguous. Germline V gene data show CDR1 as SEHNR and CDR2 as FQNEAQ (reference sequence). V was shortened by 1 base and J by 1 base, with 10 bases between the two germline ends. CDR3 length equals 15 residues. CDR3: CASSLDSRKNTEAFF. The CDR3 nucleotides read TGTGCCAGCAGCTTAGATTCTAGGAAGAACACTGAAGCTTTCTTT.

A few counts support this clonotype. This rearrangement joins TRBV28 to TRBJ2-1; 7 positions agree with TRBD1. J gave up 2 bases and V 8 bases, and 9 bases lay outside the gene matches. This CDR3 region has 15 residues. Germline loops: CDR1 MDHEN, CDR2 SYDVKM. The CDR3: CASGYRDRPYNEQFF. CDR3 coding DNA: TGTGCCAGCGGGTACCGGGACAGACCCTACAATGAGCAGTTCTTC. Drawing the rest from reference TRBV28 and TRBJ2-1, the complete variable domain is DVKVTQSSRYLVKRTGEKVFLECVQDMDHENMFWYRQDPGLGLRLIYFSYDVKMKEKGDIPEGYSVSREKKERFSLILESASTNQTSMYLCASGYRDRPYNEQFFGPGTRLTVL.

CDR3 coding DNA: TGTGCCAGCAGTGACAGGCCCTCCTATGGCTACACCTTC. Translation gives CASSDRPSYGYTF. The chain recombines TRBV2 with TRBJ1-2; D is undetermined. Germline V gives CDR1 SNHLY, CDR2 FYNNEI. Deletions cut 3 bases from V and 4 bases from J, with 9 bases between. This CDR3 has 13 residues.

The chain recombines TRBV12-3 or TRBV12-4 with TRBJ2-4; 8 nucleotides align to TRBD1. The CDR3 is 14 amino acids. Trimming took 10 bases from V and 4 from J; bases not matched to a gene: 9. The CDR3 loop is CAILQGEGKNIQYF. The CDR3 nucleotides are TGTGCCATTCTACAGGGGGAAGGAAAAAACATTCAGTACTTC.

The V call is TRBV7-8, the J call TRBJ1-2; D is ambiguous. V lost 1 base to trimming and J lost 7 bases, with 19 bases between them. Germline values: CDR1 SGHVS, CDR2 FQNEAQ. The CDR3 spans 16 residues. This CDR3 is CASSLVGSGQLTGYTF. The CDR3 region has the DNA TGTGCCAGCAGCTTAGTGGGGTCCGGGCAGCTTACTGGCTACACCTTC.

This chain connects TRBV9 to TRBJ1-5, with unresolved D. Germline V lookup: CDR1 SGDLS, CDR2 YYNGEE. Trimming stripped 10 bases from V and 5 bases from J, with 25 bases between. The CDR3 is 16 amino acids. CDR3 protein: CAPGRVEGSLYQPQHF. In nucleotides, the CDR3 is TGTGCCCCCGGGCGAGTCGAAGGGTCGTTATATCAGCCCCAGCATTTT.

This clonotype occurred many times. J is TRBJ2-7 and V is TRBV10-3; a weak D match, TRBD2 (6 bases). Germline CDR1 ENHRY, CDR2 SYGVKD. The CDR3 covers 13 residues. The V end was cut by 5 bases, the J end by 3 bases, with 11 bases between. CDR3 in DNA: TGTGCCATCAGTCAAAGGGAGGACTACGAGCAGTACTTC. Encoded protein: CAISQREDYEQYF.

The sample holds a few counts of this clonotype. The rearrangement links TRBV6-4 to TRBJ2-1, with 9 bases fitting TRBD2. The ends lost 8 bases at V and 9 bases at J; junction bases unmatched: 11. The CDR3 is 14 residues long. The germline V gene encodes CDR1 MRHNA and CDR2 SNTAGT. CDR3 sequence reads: CASAIAGDTREQFF. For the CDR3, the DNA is TGTGCCAGCGCGATAGCGGGAGATACGCGTGAGCAGTTCTTC.

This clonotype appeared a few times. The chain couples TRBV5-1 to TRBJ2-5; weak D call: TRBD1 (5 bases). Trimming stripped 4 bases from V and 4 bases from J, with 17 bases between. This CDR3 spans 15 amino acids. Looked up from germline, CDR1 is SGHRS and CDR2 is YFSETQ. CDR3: CASSETARFGETQYF. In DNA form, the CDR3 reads TGCGCCAGCAGCGAGACAGCTCGATTTGGAGAGACCCAGTACTTC.

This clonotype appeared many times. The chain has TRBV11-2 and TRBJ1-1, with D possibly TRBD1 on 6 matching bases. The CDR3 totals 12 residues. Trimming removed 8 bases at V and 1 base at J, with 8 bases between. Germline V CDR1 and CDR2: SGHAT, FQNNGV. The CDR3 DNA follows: TGTGCCAGCCGGACAGAGAACACTGAAGCTTTCTTT. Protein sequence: CASRTENTEAFF.

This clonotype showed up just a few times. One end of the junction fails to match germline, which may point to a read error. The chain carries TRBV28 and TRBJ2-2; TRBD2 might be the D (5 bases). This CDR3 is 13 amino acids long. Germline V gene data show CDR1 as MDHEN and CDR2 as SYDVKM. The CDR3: CASSFQNTGEPFF. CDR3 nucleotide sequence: TGTGCCAGCAGTTTTCAAAACACCGGGGAGCCGTTTTTT.

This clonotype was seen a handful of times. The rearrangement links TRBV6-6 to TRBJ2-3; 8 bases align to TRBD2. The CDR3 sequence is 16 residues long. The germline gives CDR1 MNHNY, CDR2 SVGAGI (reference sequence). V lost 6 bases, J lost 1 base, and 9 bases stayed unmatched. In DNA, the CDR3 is TGTGCCAGCAGATCGGGACTAGTTGGCCGCACAGATACGCAGTATTTT. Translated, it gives CASRSGLVGRTDTQYF.

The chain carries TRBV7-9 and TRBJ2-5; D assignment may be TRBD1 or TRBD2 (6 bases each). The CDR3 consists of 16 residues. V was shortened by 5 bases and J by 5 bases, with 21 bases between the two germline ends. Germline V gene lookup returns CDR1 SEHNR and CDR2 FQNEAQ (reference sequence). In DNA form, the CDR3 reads TGTGCCAGCAGCCCGGGGATGGGGGGCTTCGCGGAGACCCAGTACTTC. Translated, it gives CASSPGMGGFAETQYF.

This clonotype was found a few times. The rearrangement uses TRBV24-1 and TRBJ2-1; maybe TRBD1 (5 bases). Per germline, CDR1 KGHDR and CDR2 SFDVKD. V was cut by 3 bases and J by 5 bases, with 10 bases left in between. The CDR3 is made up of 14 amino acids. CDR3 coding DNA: TGTGCCACCAGTGATCCCTCAGGGAACAATGAGCAGTTCTTC. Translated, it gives CATSDPSGNNEQFF.

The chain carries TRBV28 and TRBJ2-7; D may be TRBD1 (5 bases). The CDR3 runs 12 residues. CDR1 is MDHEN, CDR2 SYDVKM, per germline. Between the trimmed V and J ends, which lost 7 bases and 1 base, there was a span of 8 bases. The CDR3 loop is CASTGQSYEQYF. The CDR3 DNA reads TGTGCCAGCACCGGACAATCCTACGAGCAGTACTTC.

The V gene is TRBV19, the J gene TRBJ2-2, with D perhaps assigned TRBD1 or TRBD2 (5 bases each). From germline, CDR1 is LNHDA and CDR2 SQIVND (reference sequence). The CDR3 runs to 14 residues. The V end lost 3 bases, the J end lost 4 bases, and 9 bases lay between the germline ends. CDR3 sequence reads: CASSMKRGTGELFF. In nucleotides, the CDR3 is TGTGCCAGTAGTATGAAGAGGGGCACCGGGGAGCTGTTTTTT.

The chain's CDR3 is CASSRGTAWGNEQFF. The CDR3 coding sequence is TGTGCCAGCAGCCGAGGGACCGCTTGGGGTAATGAGCAGTTCTTC. The chain carries TRBV7-2 and TRBJ2-1; D is possibly TRBD1 or TRBD2 (5 bases each). The CDR3 runs to 15 residues. Trimming removed 5 bases from V and 7 bases from J, with 18 bases in between. Germline CDR1 and CDR2: SGHTA and FQGNSA. Together with reference TRBV7-2 and TRBJ2-1, the CDR3 gives the full variable domain: GAGVSQSPSNKVTEKGKDVELRCDPISGHTALYWYRQSLGQGLEFLIYFQGNSAPDKSGLPSDRFSAERTGGSVSTLTIQRTQQEDSAVYLCASSRGTAWGNEQFFGPGTRLTVL.

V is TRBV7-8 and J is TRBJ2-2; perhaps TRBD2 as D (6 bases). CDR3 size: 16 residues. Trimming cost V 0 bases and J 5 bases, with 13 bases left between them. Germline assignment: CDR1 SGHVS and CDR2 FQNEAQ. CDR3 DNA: TGTGCCAGCAGCTTAGCGTTGGGGGGAGATACCGGGGAGCTGTTTTTT. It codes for CASSLALGGDTGELFF.

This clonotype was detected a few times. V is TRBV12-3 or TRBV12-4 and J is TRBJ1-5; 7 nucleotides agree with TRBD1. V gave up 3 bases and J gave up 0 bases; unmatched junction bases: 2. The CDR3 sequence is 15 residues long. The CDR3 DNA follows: TGTGCCAGCAGTTTGGGGACAGCTAGCAATCAGCCCCAGCATTTT. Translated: CASSLGTASNQPQHF.

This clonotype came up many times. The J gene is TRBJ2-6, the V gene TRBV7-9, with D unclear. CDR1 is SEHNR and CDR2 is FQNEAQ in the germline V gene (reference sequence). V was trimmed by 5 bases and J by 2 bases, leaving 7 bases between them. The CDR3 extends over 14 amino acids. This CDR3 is CASSLTAGANVLTF. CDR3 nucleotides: TGTGCCAGCAGCCTAACCGCTGGGGCCAACGTCCTGACTTTC.

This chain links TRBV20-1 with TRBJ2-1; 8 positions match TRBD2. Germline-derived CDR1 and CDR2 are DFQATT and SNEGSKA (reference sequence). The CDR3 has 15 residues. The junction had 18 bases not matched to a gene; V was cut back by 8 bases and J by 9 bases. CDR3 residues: CSPSKGVAGTLEQFF. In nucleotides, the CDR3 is TGCAGTCCCTCGAAGGGGGTAGCGGGAACTCTTGAGCAGTTCTTC.

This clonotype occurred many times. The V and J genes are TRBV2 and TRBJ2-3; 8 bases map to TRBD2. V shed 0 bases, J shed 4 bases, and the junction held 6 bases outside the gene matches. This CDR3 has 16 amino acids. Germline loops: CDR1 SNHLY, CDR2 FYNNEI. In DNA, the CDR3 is TGTGCCAGCAGTGAAGCGCTTGGCGGGAGGTCAGATACGCAGTATTTT. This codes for CASSEALGGRSDTQYF.

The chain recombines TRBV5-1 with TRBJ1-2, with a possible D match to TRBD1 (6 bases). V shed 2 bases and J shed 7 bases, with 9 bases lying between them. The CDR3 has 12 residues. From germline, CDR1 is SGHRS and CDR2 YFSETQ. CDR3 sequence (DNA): TGCGCCAGCAGCTTTCAGGGGCTTGGCTACACCTTC. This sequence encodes CASSFQGLGYTF. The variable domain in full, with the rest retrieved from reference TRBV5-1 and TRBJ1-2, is KAGVTQTPRYLIKTRGQQVTLSCSPISGHRSVSWYQQTPGQGLQFLFEYFSETQRNKGNFPGRFSGRQFSNSRSEMNVSTLELGDSALYLCASSFQGLGYTFGSGTRLTVV.

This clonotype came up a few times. The CDR3 reads CASSQGRVNTEAFF. In DNA form, the CDR3 reads TGCGCCAGCAGCCAGGGTAGGGTGAACACTGAAGCTTTCTTT. V and J are TRBV5-1 and TRBJ1-1; possible D gene TRBD1, 5 bases. CDR1 is SGHRS, CDR2 YFSETQ, per germline. This CDR3 region has 14 residues. Trimming cost V 4 bases and J 0 bases, with 10 bases left between them.

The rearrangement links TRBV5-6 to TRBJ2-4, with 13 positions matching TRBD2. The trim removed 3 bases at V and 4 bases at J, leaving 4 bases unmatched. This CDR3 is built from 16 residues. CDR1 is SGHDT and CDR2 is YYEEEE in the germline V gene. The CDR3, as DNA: TGTGCCAGCAGCTCCGGACTAGCGGGAGCAAAAAACATTCAGTACTTC. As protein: CASSSGLAGAKNIQYF.

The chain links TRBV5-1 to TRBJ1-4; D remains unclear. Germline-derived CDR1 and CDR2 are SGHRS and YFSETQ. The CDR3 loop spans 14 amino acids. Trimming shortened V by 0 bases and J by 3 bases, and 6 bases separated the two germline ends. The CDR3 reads CASSLGYSNEKLFF. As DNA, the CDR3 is TGCGCCAGCAGCTTGGGTTACTCTAATGAAAAACTGTTTTTT.